The present T cell receptor (beta chain) was sequenced within a study of T cell repertoires in cytomegalovirus infection. The overall study: Based on public TCR beta signatures, there were indications of CMV infection and of a matching HLA type.

Comment on this clonotype: Its antigen is not identified.

Via MiXCR, TCRdb re-called the reads, giving one row per CDR3 protein. The data hold some 440,000 distinct CDR3 sequences, with roughly 30% observed a single time. V lost 7 bases to trimming and J lost 0 bases, with 16 bases between them. Germline V CDR1 and CDR2: SGHRS, YFSETQ. The CDR3 spans 15 residues. Study results and caveats: Dominating the ex vivo response were TCR beta clonotypes that were CMV-specific and HLA-C-restricted. The cumulative frequency of public TCR beta families distinguished individuals who carried CMV together with the relevant HLA.

The chain is built from TRBV5-1 and TRBJ2-5, with D possibly called TRBD1 or TRBD2 (5 bases each). Sequenced input: PBMCs. The receptor was derived from a human donor in good health (CMV status not recorded). Some clones in this sample may be carry-over from other donors' samples. The CDR3 DNA reads TGCGCCAGCGGAACTATCGGGGCCTACCAAGAGACCCAGTACTTC. It specifies CASGTIGAYQETQYF.